Presented here are 9 T cell receptor beta chains from one specimen sequenced in a study of regulatory T cells in long-lasting Graves disease. The time point denotes: persistent/refractory GD, antithyroid drugs over 5 years with positive TRAb. From PBMCs, RNA was extracted and then used to make the TCR library. CDR3 regions were amplified by Arm-PCR using iRepertoire HTBI primers to build TCR beta libraries. TCRdb re-derived calls from the multiplex PCR reads in MiXCR, one entry per CDR3 protein. Of some 470,000 distinct CDR3 sequences in the sample, roughly a fifth are singletons; the top ten hold roughly 7.7%. The specimen comprised peripheral blood mononuclear cells (PBMCs), sampled when the disease was refractory, from a patient treated with antithyroid drugs. The receptors were gathered from a female donor with Graves disease.

Of note for this clonotype: The junction departs from the called germline gene at one end, perhaps through a read error. V gene TRBV20-1 combines with J gene TRBJ1-4; the match to TRBD1 covers 7 bases. The germline CDR1 and CDR2 sequences are DFQATT and SNEGSKA (reference sequence). The CDR3 loop spans 15 amino acids. CDR3 in DNA: TGCAGTGCTAAGCCGAGGGGGCGGGTCGGTGAAAAACCGTTTTTT. The encoded protein is CSAKPRGRVGEKPFF.

As for this clonotype: With a much larger clone just one base away, this may be a read error. V usage is TRBV6-1 and J usage is TRBJ1-2, with D perhaps TRBD1 (6 bases). The CDR3 has 17 residues. Germline CDR1 reads MNHNS; CDR2 reads SASEGT. The CDR3 protein is CATREEATGGGANGHTF. The CDR3 nucleotides read TGTGCCACCAGAGAAGAGGCGACTGGAGGGGGGGCAAATGGCCACACCTTC.

This clonotype was seen many times. The V gene is TRBV11-2, the J gene TRBJ1-1, with TRBD1 as a possible D gene (5 bases). Trimming removed 3 bases from V and 3 bases from J, with 8 bases in between. The CDR3 is 13 amino acids. Germline-derived CDR1 and CDR2 are SGHAT and FQNNGV. The DNA of the CDR3 is TGTGCCAGCAGCTTCGGGACGGACACTGAAGCTTTCTTT. Its protein product is CASSFGTDTEAFF. Drawing the rest from reference TRBV11-2 and TRBJ1-1, the complete variable domain is EAGVAQSPRYKIIEKRQSVAFWCNPISGHATLYWYQQILGQGPKLLIQFQNNGVVDDSQLPKDRFSAERLKGVDSTLKIQPAKLEDSAVYLCASSFGTDTEAFFGQGTRLTVV.

The chain employs TRBV28 and TRBJ2-1; 7 bases agree with TRBD1. Germline-derived CDR1 and CDR2 are MDHEN and SYDVKM. CDR3 size: 11 residues. V shed 5 bases, J shed 16 bases, and the junction held 8 bases outside the gene matches. CDR3 residues: CASSPDRVRFF. CDR3 nucleotide sequence: TGTGCCAGCAGTCCTGACAGGGTTCGATTCTTC.

This clonotype has a handful of counts. The chain couples TRBV28 to TRBJ2-1; 9 bases agree with TRBD2. V gave up 5 bases and J gave up 5 bases; unmatched junction bases: 4. Germline V gene lookup returns CDR1 MDHEN and CDR2 SYDVKM. The CDR3 totals 14 residues. Here the CDR3 reads CASSIAGGNNEQFF. CDR3 DNA: TGTGCCAGCAGTATTGCGGGGGGGAACAATGAGCAGTTCTTC.

About this clonotype: Just one base apart from a much larger clone, this may be a read error. The rearrangement uses TRBV6-5 and TRBJ1-2; TRBD1 agrees at 9 bases. The CDR3 is 16 residues long. Germline loops: CDR1 MNHEY, CDR2 SVGAGI. The CDR3 DNA is TGTGCCAGCAGTTATCATGAAACAGGGGGCGGCTATGGCCACACCTTC. This codes for CASSYHETGGGYGHTF.

This clonotype was counted many times. The rearrangement links TRBV28 to TRBJ1-5; TRBD1 is a possible D gene (5 bases). Germline values: CDR1 MDHEN, CDR2 SYDVKM. The CDR3 is 13 residues long. V was trimmed by 6 bases and J by 6 bases, leaving 12 bases between them. The CDR3 spells CASSGGGGQPQHF. Here the CDR3 DNA reads TGTGCCAGCAGCGGGGGGGGAGGTCAGCCCCAGCATTTT.

This clonotype was picked up a small number of times. One junction end disagrees with the germline gene, perhaps due to a read error. This chain links TRBV7-2 with TRBJ2-7; D ambiguous. Germline CDR1 and CDR2: SGHTA and FQGNSA. The CDR3 totals 14 residues. The DNA of the CDR3 is TGTGCCAGCAGCCCAAGGACGGCCTCCCACGAGCAGTACTTC. It translates to CASSPRTASHEQYF.

This clonotype was seen many times. This sequence joins TRBV24-1 and TRBJ2-7; D is undetermined. Germline CDR1 KGHDR, CDR2 SFDVKD. Trimming left V 0 bases short and J 4 bases short, with 0 bases between. CDR3 length: 11 amino acids. CDR3 in amino acids: CATSDLYEQYF. The CDR3 nucleotides are TGTGCCACCAGTGATTTGTACGAGCAGTACTTC.